Listed below are T cell receptor beta chains from one sample, sequenced in a study of T cells in localized non-small cell lung cancer. Sequencing was performed with immunoSEQ multiplex PCR; in TCRdb, only in-frame clones are kept and a portion is missing. There are roughly 35,000 clones in the sample; about 90% occur only once, and 2% to 2.5% lies in the top ten. Sample: peripheral blood, taken before any cancer treatment. The receptor set was obtained from a female donor older than 55 with stage I lung adenocarcinoma. Both conserved end residues are part of each CDR3. Fields, in order: V gene, clone size, D gene, J gene, CDR3 DNA, CDR3 protein. The D gene is left open where the match is weak. Size values are once, few and many counts, or a class for expanded clones, and some rows have none.

v_call: TRBV5-4
clone_size: few
d_call: TRBD1
j_call: TRBJ1-1
cdr3_nt: TGTGCCAGCAGAAGACAGGGAATGAACACTGAAGCTTTCTTT
cdr3_aa: CASRRQGMNTEAFF

v_call: TRBV18
clone_size: -
d_call: -
j_call: TRBJ1-1
cdr3_nt: TGTGCCAGCTCACCGCCGAGTACGGTAGAAGCTTTCTTT
cdr3_aa: CASSPPSTVEAFF

v_call: TRBV7-3
clone_size: once
d_call: -
j_call: TRBJ1-1
cdr3_nt: TGTGCCAGCAGCTTATCAGCGAACACTGAAGCTTTCTTT
cdr3_aa: CASSLSANTEAFF

v_call: TRBV15
clone_size: -
d_call: -
j_call: TRBJ1-1
cdr3_nt: TGTGCCACCAGCAGAGATTGGGTTAAACAGGGATCGGACACTGAAGCTTTCTTT
cdr3_aa: CATSRDWVKQGSDTEAFF

v_call: TRBV30
clone_size: -
d_call: -
j_call: TRBJ1-6
cdr3_nt: TGTGCCTGGAGTGCCAGGGTGGGAGGGAATTCACCCCTCCACTTT
cdr3_aa: CAWSARVGGNSPLHF

v_call: TRBV30
clone_size: once
d_call: -
j_call: TRBJ2-7
cdr3_nt: TGTGCCTGGAACCCCCCGGAAAATAACTACGAGCAGTACTTC
cdr3_aa: CAWNPPENNYEQYF

v_call: TRBV6-1
clone_size: few
d_call: -
j_call: TRBJ2-5
cdr3_nt: TGTGCCAGCAGTGTTAATTCCGGGACATCCCAAGAGACCCAGTACTTC
cdr3_aa: CASSVNSGTSQETQYF

v_call: TRBV10-3
clone_size: -
d_call: -
j_call: TRBJ2-5
cdr3_nt: TGTGCCATCAGTGAGAGGGCTCTAGAGACCCAGTACTTC
cdr3_aa: CAISERALETQYF

v_call: TRBV21-1
clone_size: once
d_call: -
j_call: TRBJ2-3
cdr3_nt: TGTGCCAGCAGCAAAGGGGGGATATGCGGATGCGCACCGGATACGCAGTATTTT
cdr3_aa: CASSKGGICGCAPDTQYF

v_call: TRBV6-5
clone_size: -
d_call: TRBD1
j_call: TRBJ1-2
cdr3_nt: TGTGTTACCGGGACAGGGTTCGGCTACACCTTC
cdr3_aa: CVTGTGFGYTF

v_call: TRBV5-3
clone_size: -
d_call: TRBD1
j_call: TRBJ1-1
cdr3_nt: TGTGCCAGAAGCTTGGAACGGGACAGGGGCCGATTT
cdr3_aa: CARSLERDRGRF

v_call: TRBV7-9
clone_size: once
d_call: -
j_call: TRBJ1-1
cdr3_nt: TGTGCCAGCAGCTCCCCCCCTGGCCGGACAGAAGCTTTCTTT
cdr3_aa: CASSSPPGRTEAFF

v_call: TRBV6-1
clone_size: once
d_call: TRBD1
j_call: TRBJ2-7
cdr3_nt: TGTGCCAGCAGGACAGGGGGCCCATCCTACGAGCAGTACTTC
cdr3_aa: CASRTGGPSYEQYF

v_call: TRBV19
clone_size: -
d_call: -
j_call: TRBJ1-6
cdr3_nt: TGTGCCAGTAGTCCGGGCGGCGGATCCTATAATTCACCCCTCCACTTT
cdr3_aa: CASSPGGGSYNSPLHF

v_call: TRBV2
clone_size: -
d_call: TRBD1
j_call: TRBJ2-1
cdr3_nt: TGTGCCAGCAGTGACAGAGGGACAGGGGCCCTAAATGAGCAGTTCTTC
cdr3_aa: CASSDRGTGALNEQFF